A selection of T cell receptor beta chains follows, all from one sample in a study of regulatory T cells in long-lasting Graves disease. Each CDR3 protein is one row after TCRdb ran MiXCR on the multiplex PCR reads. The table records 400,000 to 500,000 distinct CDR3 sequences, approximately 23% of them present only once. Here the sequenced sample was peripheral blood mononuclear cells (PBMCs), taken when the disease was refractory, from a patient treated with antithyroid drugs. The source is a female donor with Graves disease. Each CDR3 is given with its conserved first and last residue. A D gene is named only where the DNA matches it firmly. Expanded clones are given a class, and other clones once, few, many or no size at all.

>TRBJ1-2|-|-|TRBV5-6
CASSLTNNYGYTF
TGTGCCAGCAGCTTAACGAATAACTATGGCTACACCTTC
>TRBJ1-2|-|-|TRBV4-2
CASSQEVGQGHGYTF
TGTGCCAGCAGCCAAGAGGTCGGGCAGGGACATGGCTACACCTTC
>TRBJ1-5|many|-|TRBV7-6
CASSLFDGGGQPQHF
TGTGCCAGCAGCTTATTTGACGGCGGTGGTCAGCCCCAGCATTTT
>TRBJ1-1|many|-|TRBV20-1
CSARRVNTEAFF
TGCAGTGCTAGAAGGGTGAACACTGAAGCTTTCTTT
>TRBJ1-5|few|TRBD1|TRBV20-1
CSAGGQPYNQPQHF
TGCAGTGCTGGGGGACAGCCCTACAATCAGCCCCAGCATTTT
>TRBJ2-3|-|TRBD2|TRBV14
CASSTGLAGNTDTQYF
TGTGCCAGCAGCACGGGGCTAGCGGGGAACACAGATACGCAGTATTTT
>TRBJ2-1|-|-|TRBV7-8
CASSHRRLASNEQFF
TGTGCCAGCAGCCACAGGCGGTTAGCGAGCAATGAGCAGTTCTTC
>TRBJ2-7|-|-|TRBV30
CAWKFNSYEQYF
TGTGCCTGGAAGTTCAACTCCTACGAGCAGTACTTC
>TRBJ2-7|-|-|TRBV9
CASSSQGGEQYF
TGTGCCAGCAGTTCCCAGGGGGGCGAGCAGTACTTC
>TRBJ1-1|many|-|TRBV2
CATDRRTEAFF
TGTGCCACCGACAGGCGAACTGAAGCTTTCTTT
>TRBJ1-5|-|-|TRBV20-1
CSARVGDQPQHF
TGCAGTGCTAGAGTCGGGGATCAGCCCCAGCATTTT
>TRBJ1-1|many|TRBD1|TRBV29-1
CSVTQGQGTEAFF
TGCAGCGTTACCCAGGGACAGGGAACTGAAGCTTTCTTT
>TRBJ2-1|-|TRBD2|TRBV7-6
CASSLSRGGRTHEQFF
TGTGCCAGCAGCTTAAGTCGAGGCGGGAGGACCCATGAGCAGTTCTTC
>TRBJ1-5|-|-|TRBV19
CASRRHRDSNQPQHF
TGTGCCAGTAGACGCCATAGGGATAGCAATCAGCCCCAGCATTTT
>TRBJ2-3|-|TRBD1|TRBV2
CASSPGTGEDTQYF
TGTGCCAGCAGCCCCGGGACAGGGGAAGATACGCAGTATTTT
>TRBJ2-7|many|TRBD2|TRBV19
CASSMGSSGIDEQYF
TGTGCCAGTAGTATGGGGTCTAGCGGGATCGACGAGCAGTACTTC
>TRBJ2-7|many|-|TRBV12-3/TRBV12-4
CASSLASFGPNYEQYF
TGTGCCAGCAGTTTAGCGAGTTTCGGACCTAACTACGAGCAGTACTTC
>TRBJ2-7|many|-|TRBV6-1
CASSMGMGTFRGTGQQYF
TGTGCCAGCAGTATGGGGATGGGGACCTTTAGGGGAACCGGCCAGCAGTACTTC
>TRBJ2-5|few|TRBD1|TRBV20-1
CSARVTRGQGVETQYF
TGCAGTGCTAGAGTTACCAGGGGGCAAGGAGTGGAGACCCAGTACTTC
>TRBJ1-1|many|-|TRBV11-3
CASSTTRDTEAFF
TGTGCCAGCAGCACAACTAGGGACACTGAAGCTTTCTTT
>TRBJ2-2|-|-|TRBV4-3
CASSDQRKNTGELFF
TGCGCCAGCAGCGACCAGAGGAAGAACACCGGGGAGCTGTTTTTT
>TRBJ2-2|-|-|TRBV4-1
CASSQGRDTGELFF
TGCGCCAGCAGCCAAGGTCGAGACACCGGGGAGCTGTTTTTT
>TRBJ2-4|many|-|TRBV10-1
CASSEDQDQNIQYF
TGCGCCAGCAGTGAGGATCAGGATCAAAACATTCAGTACTTC
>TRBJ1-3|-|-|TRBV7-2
CATGTASGNTIYF
TGTGCCACGGGGACTGCCTCTGGAAACACCATATATTTT
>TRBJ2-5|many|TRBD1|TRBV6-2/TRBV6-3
CASSTSGGWQETQYF
TGTGCCAGCAGTACGTCAGGGGGCTGGCAAGAGACCCAGTACTTC
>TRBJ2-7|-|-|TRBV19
CASSRGYSDEQYF
TGTGCCAGTAGTAGAGGGTATAGCGACGAGCAGTACTTC
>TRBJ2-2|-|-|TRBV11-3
CASSFPAGELFF
TGTGCCAGCAGCTTTCCGGCCGGGGAGCTGTTTTTT
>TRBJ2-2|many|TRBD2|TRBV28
CASSLGTSGTNTGELFF
TGTGCCAGCAGTTTAGGCACTAGCGGTACGAACACCGGGGAGCTGTTTTTT
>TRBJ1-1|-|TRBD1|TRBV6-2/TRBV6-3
CASGYETGLTSGAFF
TGTGCCAGCGGTTACGAGACAGGGCTCACTTCAGGAGCTTTCTTT
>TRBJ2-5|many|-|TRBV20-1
CSAAGRETQYF
TGCAGTGCCGCGGGGAGAGAGACCCAGTACTTC
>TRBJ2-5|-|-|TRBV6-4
CASSACPCVETQYF
TGTGCCAGCAGTGCGTGCCCATGTGTCGAGACCCAGTACTTC
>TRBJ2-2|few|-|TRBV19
CASAPYGQNGELFF
TGTGCCAGCGCGCCGTACGGACAGAACGGGGAGCTGTTTTTT
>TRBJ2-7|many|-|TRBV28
CASTAGGNTYEQYF
TGTGCCAGCACCGCAGGTGGCAACACCTACGAGCAGTACTTC
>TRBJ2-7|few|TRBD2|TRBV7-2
CASSLASGGRIYEQYF
TGTGCCAGCAGCTTAGCGTCGGGCGGGAGGATCTACGAGCAGTACTTC
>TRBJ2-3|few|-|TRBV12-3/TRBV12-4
CASRPRTLTDTQYF
TGTGCCAGCAGGCCCAGGACTCTCACAGATACGCAGTATTTT
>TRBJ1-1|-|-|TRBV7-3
CASSPNLNTEAFF
TGTGCCAGCAGCCCAAATTTGAACACTGAAGCTTTCTTT
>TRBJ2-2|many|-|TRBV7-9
CASSLQGPNTGELFF
TGTGCCAGCAGCTTACAGGGCCCCAACACCGGGGAGCTGTTTTTT
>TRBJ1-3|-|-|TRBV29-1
CSVVEVAGNTIYF
TGCAGCGTTGTTGAAGTAGCTGGAAACACCATATATTTT
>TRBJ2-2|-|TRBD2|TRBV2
CASNRAGGANTGELFF
TGTGCCAGCAATCGGGCCGGGGGGGCAAACACCGGGGAGCTGTTTTTT
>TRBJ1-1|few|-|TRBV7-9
CASSQTDRNTEAFF
TGTGCCAGCAGCCAAACAGACCGGAACACTGAAGCTTTCTTT
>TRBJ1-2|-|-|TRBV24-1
CATSEAGMEGYTF
TGTGCCACCAGTGAAGCAGGGATGGAAGGCTACACCTTC